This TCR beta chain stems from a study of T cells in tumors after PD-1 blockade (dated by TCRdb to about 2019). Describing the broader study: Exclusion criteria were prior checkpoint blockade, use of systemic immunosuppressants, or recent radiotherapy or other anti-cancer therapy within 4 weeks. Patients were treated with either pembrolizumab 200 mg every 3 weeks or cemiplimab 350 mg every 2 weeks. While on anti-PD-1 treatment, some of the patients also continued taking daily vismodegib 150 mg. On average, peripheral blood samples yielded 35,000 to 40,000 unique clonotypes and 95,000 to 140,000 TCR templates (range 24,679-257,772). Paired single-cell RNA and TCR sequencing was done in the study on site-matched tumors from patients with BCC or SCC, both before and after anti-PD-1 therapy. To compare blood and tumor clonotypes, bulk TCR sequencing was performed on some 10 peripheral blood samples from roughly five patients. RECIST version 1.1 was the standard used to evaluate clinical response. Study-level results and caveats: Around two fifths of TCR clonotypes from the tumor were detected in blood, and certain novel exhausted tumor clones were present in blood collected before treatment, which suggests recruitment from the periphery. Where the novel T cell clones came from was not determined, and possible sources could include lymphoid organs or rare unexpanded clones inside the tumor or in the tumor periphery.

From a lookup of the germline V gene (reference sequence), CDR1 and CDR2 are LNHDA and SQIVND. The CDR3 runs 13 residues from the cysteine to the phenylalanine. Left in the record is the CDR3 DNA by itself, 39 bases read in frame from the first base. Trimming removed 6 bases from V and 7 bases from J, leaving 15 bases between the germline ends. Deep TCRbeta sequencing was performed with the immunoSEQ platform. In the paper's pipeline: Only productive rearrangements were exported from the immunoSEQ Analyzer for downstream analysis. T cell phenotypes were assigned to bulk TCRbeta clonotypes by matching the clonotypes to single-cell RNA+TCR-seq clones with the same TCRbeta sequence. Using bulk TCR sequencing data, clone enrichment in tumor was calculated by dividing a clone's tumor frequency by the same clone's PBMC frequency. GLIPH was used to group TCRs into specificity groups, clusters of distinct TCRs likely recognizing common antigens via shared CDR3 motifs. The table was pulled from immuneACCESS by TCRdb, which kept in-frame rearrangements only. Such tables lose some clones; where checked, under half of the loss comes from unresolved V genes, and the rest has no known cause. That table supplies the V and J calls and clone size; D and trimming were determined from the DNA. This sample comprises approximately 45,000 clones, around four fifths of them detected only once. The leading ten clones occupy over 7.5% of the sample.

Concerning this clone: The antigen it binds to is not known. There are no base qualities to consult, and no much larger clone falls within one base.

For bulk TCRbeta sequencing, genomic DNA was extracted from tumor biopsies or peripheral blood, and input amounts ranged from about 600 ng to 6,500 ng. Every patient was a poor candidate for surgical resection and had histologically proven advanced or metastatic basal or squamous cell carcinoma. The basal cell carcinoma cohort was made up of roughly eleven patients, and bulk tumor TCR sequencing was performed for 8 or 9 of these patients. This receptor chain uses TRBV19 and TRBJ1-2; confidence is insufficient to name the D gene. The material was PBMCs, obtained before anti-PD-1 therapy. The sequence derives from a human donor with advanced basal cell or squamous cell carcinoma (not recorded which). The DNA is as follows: TGTGCCAGTAGCCGTACAGCGAATCTTGGCTACACCTTC. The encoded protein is CASSRTANLGYTF.